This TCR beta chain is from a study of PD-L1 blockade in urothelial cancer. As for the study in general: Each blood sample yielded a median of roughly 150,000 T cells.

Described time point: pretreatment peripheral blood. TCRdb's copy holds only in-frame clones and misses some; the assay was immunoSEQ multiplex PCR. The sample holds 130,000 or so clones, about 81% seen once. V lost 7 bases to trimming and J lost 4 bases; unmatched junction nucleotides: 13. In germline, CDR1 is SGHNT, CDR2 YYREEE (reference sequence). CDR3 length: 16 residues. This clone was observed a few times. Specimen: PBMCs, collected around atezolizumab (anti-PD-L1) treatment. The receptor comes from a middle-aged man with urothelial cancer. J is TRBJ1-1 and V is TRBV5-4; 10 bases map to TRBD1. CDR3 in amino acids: CASLPAPGQGSTEAFF. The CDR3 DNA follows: TGTGCCAGCTTACCAGCACCGGGACAGGGGAGCACTGAAGCTTTCTTT.